This is a list of T cell receptor beta chains from one sample in a study of blood T cell repertoires in COVID-19. Sequencing used immunoSEQ multiplex PCR; TCRdb keeps in-frame clones, though not all of them. The profile shows over 60,000 clones, approximately 86% of them singletons. Sequencing was carried out using peripheral blood. The receptors shown here come from a man aged 35 to 55 with acute or convalescent COVID-19. Both conserved end residues are part of each CDR3.

>TRBV5-1
CASSPAGLAGGGPGGYEQYF
>TRBV7-9
CASSLREGPYGYTF
>TRBV7-9
CASSLASGGGETQYF
>TRBV7-6
CASSHRTRTQETQYF
>TRBV5-6
CASSFAVNTEAFF
>TRBV15
CATSHRGNNMGTIYF
>TRBV6-5
CASDRGPPTDTQYF
>TRBV2
CASGQVSYEQYF
>TRBV24-1
CATSDPSGGTTKQETQYF
>TRBV15
CATSRAEGAHQPQHF
>TRBV5-1
CASSILQGGQGAGYTF